What follows describes a single T cell receptor (beta chain). Measured with immunoSEQ multiplex PCR; TCRdb has only the in-frame clones, and not every one. The table lists about 270,000 clones, 82% of them singletons. CDR3 size: 15 residues. Trimming shortened V by 0 bases and J by 4 bases, and 10 bases separated the two germline ends. Germline V gene sequence: CDR1 SGHRS, CDR2 YFSETQ. The data stem from a study of control samples from healthy donors and cancer patients. This TCR was recovered from a woman aged 55-69 years with lung cancer. The sample consisted of PBMCs. This chain joins TRBV5-1 and TRBJ2-2, with D maybe TRBD1 (5 bases). CDR3 loop: CASSLVQGGTGELFF. As DNA, the CDR3 is TGCGCCAGCAGCTTGGTTCAGGGTGGCACCGGGGAGCTGTTTTTT.